Shown below are 9 T cell receptor beta chains from a single sample sequenced in a study of regulatory T cells in long-lasting Graves disease (dated by TCRdb to the early 2020s). The label giving this sample's time point can be read as: persistent/refractory GD, antithyroid drugs over 5 years with positive TRAb. RNA was extracted from PBMCs in TRIzol for both TCR sequencing and RNA sequencing. The method was multiplex PCR. The instrument given in TCRdb is Illumina HiSeq 4000. TCR beta libraries were built with iRepertoire HTBI primers and Arm-PCR amplification of CDR3 regions. TCRdb reworked the public reads: Q25 trimming with fastp, MiXCR clone assembly, productive beta chains retained. Rows merge per CDR3 protein into single entries with the most common DNA and genes. Present in this sample are approximately 350,000 distinct CDR3 sequences, roughly 20% of which were seen just once. The ten most abundant clones make up around a quarter of the sample.

This sample comprised peripheral blood mononuclear cells (PBMCs), obtained when the disease was refractory, from a patient treated with antithyroid drugs. The receptors come from a middle-aged woman with Graves disease. Donor details come from another sample of the same person, matched by shared clones.

This clonotype was seen ten or more times. The J gene is TRBJ2-2, the V gene TRBV12-3 or TRBV12-4; TRBD2 agrees at 14 bases. V lost 5 bases and J lost 7; bases outside the gene matches: 3. The CDR3 consists of 15 residues. The CDR3: CASSPGLAGVGELFF. CDR3 coding DNA: TGTGCCAGCAGTCCGGGACTAGCGGGAGTCGGGGAGCTGTTTTTT.

This clonotype was observed a handful of times. V usage is TRBV6-1 and J usage is TRBJ2-1; possible D gene TRBD1, 5 bases. Trimming stripped 6 bases from V and 1 base from J, with 13 bases between. Germline CDR1 MNHNS, CDR2 SASEGT. This CDR3 has 15 residues. CDR3 residues: CASRRQLSSYNEQFF. The DNA of the CDR3 is TGTGCCAGCAGGAGACAGCTTTCTTCCTACAATGAGCAGTTCTTC.

There are many counts of this clonotype. The chain combines TRBV29-1 with TRBJ1-1, with D uncertain. Germline values: CDR1 SQVTM, CDR2 ANQGSEA. Trimming shortened V by 4 bases and J by 1 base, and 7 bases separated the two germline ends. This CDR3 spans 12 amino acids. CDR3 DNA sequence: TGCAGCGTTGGGACGGGGAACACTGAAGCTTTCTTT. Translation: CSVGTGNTEAFF.

The gene calls are TRBV7-3 and TRBJ2-3; D not resolved. Germline-derived CDR1 and CDR2 are SGHTA and FQGTGA. The V and J ends lost 2 bases and 2 bases respectively, with 5 bases between them. The CDR3 totals 13 residues. CDR3: CASSLGHTDTQYF. CDR3 nucleotide sequence: TGTGCCAGCAGCTTAGGCCACACAGATACGCAGTATTTT. The full variable domain, in which reference TRBV7-3 and TRBJ2-3 provide the parts outside the CDR3, is GAGVSQTPSNKVTEKGKYVELRCDPISGHTALYWYRQSLGQGPEFLIYFQGTGAADDSGLPNDRFFAVRPEGSVSTLKIQRTERGDSAVYLCASSLGHTDTQYFGPGTRLTVL.

This clonotype was seen many times. The rearrangement joins TRBV6-5 to TRBJ2-5; no firm D call. Germline loops: CDR1 MNHEY, CDR2 SVGAGI. V dropped 0 bases and J dropped 0 bases, with 5 bases sitting between them. This CDR3 comprises 14 residues. The CDR3 reads CASSYSVYQETQYF. CDR3 nucleotides: TGTGCCAGCAGTTACTCGGTGTACCAAGAGACCCAGTACTTC.

Ten or more counts support this clonotype. The rearrangement links TRBV6-1 to TRBJ1-1; D gene unclear. This CDR3 is built from 13 residues. Trimming shortened V by 8 bases and J by 0 bases, and 10 bases separated the two germline ends. Germline CDR1 MNHNS, CDR2 SASEGT. The CDR3 nucleotides are TGTGCCAGCGGGAGGGAAGTGAACACTGAAGCTTTCTTT. It specifies CASGREVNTEAFF.

This clonotype was picked up many times. The chain joins TRBV20-1 to TRBJ2-7; D remains unclear. This CDR3 is built from 13 residues. V was pared by 6 bases and J by 4 bases, with 16 bases between. Germline loops: CDR1 DFQATT, CDR2 SNEGSKA (reference sequence). CDR3 region: CSARTIKRYEQYF. The CDR3 bases are TGCAGTGCAAGGACCATAAAACGATACGAGCAGTACTTC.

CDR3 residues: CASSFFLGEGTGELFF. The CDR3 nucleotides read TGTGCCAGCAGCTTCTTCCTGGGGGAGGGCACCGGGGAGCTGTTTTTT. The V gene is TRBV7-2, the J gene TRBJ2-2; 7 nucleotides align to TRBD2. Per the germline V gene, CDR1 is SGHTA and CDR2 is FQGNSA. The CDR3 consists of 16 residues. V gave up 3 bases and J gave up 4 bases; unmatched junction bases: 8.

The table lists this clonotype with a count of one. This sequence joins TRBV4-1 and TRBJ2-7; tentatively, D is TRBD2 (5 bases). This CDR3 is 16 amino acids long. The V gene's germline CDR1 is MGHRA and CDR2 YSYEKL. Trimming took 4 bases from V and 0 from J, leaving 16 bases between them. The CDR3 coding sequence is TGCGCCAGCAGCCTAAGTCTGGGGAGTTACTCCTACGAGCAGTACTTC. It yields the protein CASSLSLGSYSYEQYF.